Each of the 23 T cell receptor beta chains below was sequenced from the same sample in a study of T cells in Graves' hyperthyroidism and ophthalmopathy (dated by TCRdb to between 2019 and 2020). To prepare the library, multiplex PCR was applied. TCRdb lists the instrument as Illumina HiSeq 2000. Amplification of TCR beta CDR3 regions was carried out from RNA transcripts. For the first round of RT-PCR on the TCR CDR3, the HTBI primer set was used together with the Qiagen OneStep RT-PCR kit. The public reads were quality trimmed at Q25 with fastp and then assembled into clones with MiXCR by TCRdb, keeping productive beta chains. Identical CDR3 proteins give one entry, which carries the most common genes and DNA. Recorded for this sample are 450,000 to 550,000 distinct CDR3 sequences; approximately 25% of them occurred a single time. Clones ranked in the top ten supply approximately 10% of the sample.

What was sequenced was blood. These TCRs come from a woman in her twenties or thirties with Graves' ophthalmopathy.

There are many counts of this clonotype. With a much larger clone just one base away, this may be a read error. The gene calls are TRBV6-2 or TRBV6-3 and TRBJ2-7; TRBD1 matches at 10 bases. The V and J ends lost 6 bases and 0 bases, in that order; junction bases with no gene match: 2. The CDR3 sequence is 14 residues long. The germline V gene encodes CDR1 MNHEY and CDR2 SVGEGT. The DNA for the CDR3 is TGTGCCAGCAGCGGGACAGGGGACTCCTACGAGCAGTACTTC. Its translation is CASSGTGDSYEQYF.

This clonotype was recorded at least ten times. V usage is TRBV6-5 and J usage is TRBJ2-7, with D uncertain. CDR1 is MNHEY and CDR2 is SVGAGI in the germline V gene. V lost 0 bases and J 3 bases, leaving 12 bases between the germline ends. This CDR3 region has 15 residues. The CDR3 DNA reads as TGTGCCAGCAGTTACTCGTTCGGTCAGAACTACGAGCAGTACTTC. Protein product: CASSYSFGQNYEQYF.

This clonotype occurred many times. The CDR3: CASSPGDRQNTEAFF. The CDR3 coding sequence is TGTGCCAGCAGCCCCGGGGACCGTCAGAACACTGAAGCTTTCTTT. This rearrangement joins TRBV11-2 to TRBJ1-1, with D tentatively TRBD1 (5 bases). V lost 5 bases to trimming and J lost 1 base, with 14 bases between them. Germline V gene data show CDR1 as SGHAT and CDR2 as FQNNGV. The CDR3 has 15 amino acids. Supplemented by reference TRBV11-2 and TRBJ1-1, the full variable domain reads EAGVAQSPRYKIIEKRQSVAFWCNPISGHATLYWYQQILGQGPKLLIQFQNNGVVDDSQLPKDRFSAERLKGVDSTLKIQPAKLEDSAVYLCASSPGDRQNTEAFFGQGTRLTVV.

The CDR3 spells CASSLVGTGISPLHF. The DNA of the CDR3 is TGTGCCAGCAGCTTGGTCGGGACAGGGATTTCACCCCTCCACTTT. The chain links TRBV5-5 to TRBJ1-6, with 9 nucleotides matching TRBD1. J gave up 9 bases and V 0 bases, and 4 bases lay outside the gene matches. This CDR3 comprises 15 residues. Germline CDR1 and CDR2: SGHKS and YYEKEE (reference sequence).

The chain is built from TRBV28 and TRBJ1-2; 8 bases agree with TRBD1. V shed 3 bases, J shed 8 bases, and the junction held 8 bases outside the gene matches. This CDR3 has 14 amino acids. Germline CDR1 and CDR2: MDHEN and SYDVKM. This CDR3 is CASSLDRAFRGYTF. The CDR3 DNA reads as TGTGCCAGCAGTTTGGACAGGGCCTTTAGGGGCTACACCTTC.

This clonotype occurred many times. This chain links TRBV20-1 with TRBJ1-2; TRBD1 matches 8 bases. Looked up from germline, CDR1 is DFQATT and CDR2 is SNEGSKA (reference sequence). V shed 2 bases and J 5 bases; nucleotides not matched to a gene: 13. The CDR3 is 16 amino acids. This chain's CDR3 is CSARSPDRGRMYGYTF. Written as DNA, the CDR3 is TGCAGTGCTAGAAGTCCCGACAGGGGACGAATGTATGGCTACACCTTC.

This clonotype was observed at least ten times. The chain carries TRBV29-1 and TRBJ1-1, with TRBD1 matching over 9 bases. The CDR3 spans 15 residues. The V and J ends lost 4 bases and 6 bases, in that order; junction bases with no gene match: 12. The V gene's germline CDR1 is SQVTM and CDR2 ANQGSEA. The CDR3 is CSVVLRGQGLPEAFF. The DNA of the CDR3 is TGCAGCGTTGTTCTTCGAGGACAGGGGCTCCCTGAAGCTTTCTTT. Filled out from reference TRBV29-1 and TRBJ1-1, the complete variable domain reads SAVISQKPSRDICQRGTSLTIQCQVDSQVTMMFWYRQQPGQSLTLIATANQGSEATYESGFVIDKFPISRPNLTFSTLTVSNMSPEDSSIYLCSVVLRGQGLPEAFFGQGTRLTVV.

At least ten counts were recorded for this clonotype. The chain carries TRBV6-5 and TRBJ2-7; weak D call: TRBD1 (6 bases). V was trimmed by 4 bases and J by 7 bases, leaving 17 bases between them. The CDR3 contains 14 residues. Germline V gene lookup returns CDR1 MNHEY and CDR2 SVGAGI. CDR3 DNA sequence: TGTGCCAGCAGTTTGGCAGGGGTCGTTTGGGAGCAGTACTTC. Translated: CASSLAGVVWEQYF.

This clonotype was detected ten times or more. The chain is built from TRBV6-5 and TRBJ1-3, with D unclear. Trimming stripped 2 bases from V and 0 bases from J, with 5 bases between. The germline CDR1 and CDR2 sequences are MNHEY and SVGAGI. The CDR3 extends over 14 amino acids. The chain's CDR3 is CASSYGSSGNTIYF. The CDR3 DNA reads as TGTGCCAGCAGTTACGGGAGCTCTGGAAACACCATATATTTT.

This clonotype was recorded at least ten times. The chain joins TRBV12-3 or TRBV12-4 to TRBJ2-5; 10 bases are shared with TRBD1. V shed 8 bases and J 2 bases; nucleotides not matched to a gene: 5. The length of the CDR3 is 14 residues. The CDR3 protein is CASGTGVSQETQYF. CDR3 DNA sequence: TGTGCCAGCGGGACAGGGGTCTCACAAGAGACCCAGTACTTC.

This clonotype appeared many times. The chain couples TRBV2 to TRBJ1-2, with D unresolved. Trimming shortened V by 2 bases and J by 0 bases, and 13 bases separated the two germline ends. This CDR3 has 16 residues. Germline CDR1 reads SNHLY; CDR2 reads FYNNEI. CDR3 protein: CASSERVLPSNYGYTF. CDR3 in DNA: TGTGCCAGCAGTGAACGGGTCTTACCATCTAACTATGGCTACACCTTC.

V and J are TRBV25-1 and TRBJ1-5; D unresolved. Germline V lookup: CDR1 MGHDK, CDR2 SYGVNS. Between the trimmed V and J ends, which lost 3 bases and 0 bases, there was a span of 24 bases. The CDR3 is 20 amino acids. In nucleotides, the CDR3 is TGTGCCAGCAGTGACCCTCACGACCCTAACTTGGTATATAGCAATCAGCCCCAGCATTTT. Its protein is CASSDPHDPNLVYSNQPQHF.

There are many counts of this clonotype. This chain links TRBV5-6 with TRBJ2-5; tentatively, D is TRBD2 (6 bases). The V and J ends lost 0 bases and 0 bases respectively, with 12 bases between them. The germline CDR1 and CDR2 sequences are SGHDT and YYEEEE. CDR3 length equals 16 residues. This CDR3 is CASSLVRAGYQETQYF. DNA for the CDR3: TGTGCCAGCAGCTTGGTGAGGGCGGGGTACCAAGAGACCCAGTACTTC.

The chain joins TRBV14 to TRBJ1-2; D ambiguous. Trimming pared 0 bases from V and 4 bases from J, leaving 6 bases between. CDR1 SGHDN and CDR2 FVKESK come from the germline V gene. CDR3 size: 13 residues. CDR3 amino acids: CASSQELAYGYTF. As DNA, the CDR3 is TGTGCCAGCAGCCAAGAACTGGCCTATGGCTACACCTTC.

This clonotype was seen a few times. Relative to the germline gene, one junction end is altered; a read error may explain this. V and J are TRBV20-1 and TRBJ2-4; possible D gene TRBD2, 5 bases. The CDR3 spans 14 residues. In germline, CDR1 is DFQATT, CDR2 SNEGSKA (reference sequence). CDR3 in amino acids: CSAEASGNKNIKYF. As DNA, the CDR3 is TGCAGTGCTGAGGCCTCCGGGAATAAAAACATTAAGTACTTC.

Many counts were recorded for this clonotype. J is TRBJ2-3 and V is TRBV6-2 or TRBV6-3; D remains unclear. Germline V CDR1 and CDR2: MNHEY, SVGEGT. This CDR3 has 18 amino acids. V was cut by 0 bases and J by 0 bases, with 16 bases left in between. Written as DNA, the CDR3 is TGTGCCAGCAGTTACTCGATGGACGGCGGATCTAGCACAGATACGCAGTATTTT. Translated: CASSYSMDGGSSTDTQYF.

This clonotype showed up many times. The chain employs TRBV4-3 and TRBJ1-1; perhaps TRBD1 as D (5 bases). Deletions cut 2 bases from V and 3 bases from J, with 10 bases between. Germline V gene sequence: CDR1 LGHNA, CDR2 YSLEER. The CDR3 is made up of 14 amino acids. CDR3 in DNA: TGCGCCAGCAGCCAACTTCCGGGGGACACTGAAGCTTTCTTT. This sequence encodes CASSQLPGDTEAFF.

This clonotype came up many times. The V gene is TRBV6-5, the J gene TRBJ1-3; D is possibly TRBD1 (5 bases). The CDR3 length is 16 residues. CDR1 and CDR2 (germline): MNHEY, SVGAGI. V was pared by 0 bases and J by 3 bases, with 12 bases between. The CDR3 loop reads CASSYSQGDLGNTIYF. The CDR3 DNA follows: TGTGCCAGCAGTTACTCGCAGGGTGACCTTGGAAACACCATATATTTT.

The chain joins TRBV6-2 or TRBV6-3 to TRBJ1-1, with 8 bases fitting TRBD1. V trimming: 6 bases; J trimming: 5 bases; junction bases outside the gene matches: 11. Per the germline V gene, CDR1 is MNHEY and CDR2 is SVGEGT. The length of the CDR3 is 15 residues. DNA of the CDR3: TGTGCCAGCAGCCTCGGGAGGACAGGGCAAACTGAAGCTTTCTTT. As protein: CASSLGRTGQTEAFF.

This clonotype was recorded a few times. The CDR3 sequence is CAISESNIMNTEAFF. DNA of the CDR3: TGTGCCATCAGTGAGTCGAACATCATGAACACTGAAGCTTTCTTT. The chain recombines TRBV10-3 with TRBJ1-1; D gene ambiguous. The germline V and J ends were trimmed by 0 bases and 0 bases, with 8 bases remaining between them. The CDR3 length is 15 residues. Germline lookup yields CDR1 ENHRY and CDR2 SYGVKD.

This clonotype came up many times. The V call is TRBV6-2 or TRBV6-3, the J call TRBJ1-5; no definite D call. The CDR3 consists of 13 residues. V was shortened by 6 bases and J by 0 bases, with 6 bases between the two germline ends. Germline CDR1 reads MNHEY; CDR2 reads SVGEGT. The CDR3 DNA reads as TGTGCCAGCAGCATGAATAGCAATCAGCCCCAGCATTTT. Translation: CASSMNSNQPQHF.

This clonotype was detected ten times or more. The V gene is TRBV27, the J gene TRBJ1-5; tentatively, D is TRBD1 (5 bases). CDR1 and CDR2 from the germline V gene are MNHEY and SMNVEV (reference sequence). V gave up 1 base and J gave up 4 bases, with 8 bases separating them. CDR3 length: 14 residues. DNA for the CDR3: TGTGCCAGCAGTTTATATCAGGGAAATCAGCCCCAGCATTTT. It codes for CASSLYQGNQPQHF.

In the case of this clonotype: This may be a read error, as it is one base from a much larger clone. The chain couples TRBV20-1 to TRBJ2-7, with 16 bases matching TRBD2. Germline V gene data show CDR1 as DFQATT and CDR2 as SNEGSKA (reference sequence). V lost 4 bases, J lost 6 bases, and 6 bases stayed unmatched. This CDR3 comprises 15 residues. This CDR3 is CSATKGLAGGFEQYF. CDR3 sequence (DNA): TGCAGTGCTACCAAGGGACTAGCGGGGGGGTTCGAGCAGTACTTC.